This T cell receptor beta chain was recovered during a study of blood T cells in healthy people across ages. Study-wide results and caveats: Naive CD4+ cells and diversity were both higher in long-lived donors than in aged donors. Naive and antigen-experienced cells could not be conclusively compared, given unsorted PBMCs. Diversity of TCR beta correlated strongly with naive T cell percentage.

This clonotype was detected only a few times. Its antigen is not known. Alongside a J-beta primer mix, a sample-barcoded 5' primer served in a second PCR lasting about 7 to 11 cycles. A template-switch adaptor that had 12 random nucleotides put a tag on each cDNA molecule. TCRdb re-called the 5' RACE reads with MiXCR, one entry per CDR3 protein. This repertoire shows approximately 690,000 distinct CDR3 sequences, over 40% found once; its top ten account for 30%. Germline V gives CDR1 DFQATT, CDR2 SNEGSKA (reference sequence). The CDR3 has 14 amino acids. The V gene end was trimmed by 6 bases and the J gene end by 7 bases; junction bases not matched to a gene: 7.

This sequence joins TRBV20-1 and TRBJ1-6; 9 bases are shared with TRBD1. This TCR was recovered from an older man in good health. Material: blood. CDR3 sequence reads: CSAPGTGRNSPLHF. The CDR3 nucleotides are TGCAGTGCCCCCGGGACAGGGAGGAATTCACCCCTCCACTTT.